The present TCR beta chain was sequenced within a study of blood T cell repertoires in COVID-19. As for the study in general: Material from acute and convalescent COVID-19 was sourced from the United States, Italy and Spain.

Participants were aged about 18 to 90 years, lived in 20 to 30 US areas, and enrolled virtually. Two negative PCRs, clearance, or symptom resolution characterized the recovered Cohort 3 donors. TCRdb's table, derived via immunoSEQ multiplex PCR, lists solely in-frame clones and lacks some. Of under 450,000 clones detected, about 88% appear once; the ten largest clones hold around 3%. V lost 6 bases to trimming and J lost 6 bases, with 19 bases between them. Germline V gives CDR1 SGHRS, CDR2 YFSETQ. The length of the CDR3 is 14 residues. This chain uses TRBV5-1 with TRBJ2-7, with D maybe TRBD1 (9 bases). Material: PBMCs or T cells enriched from blood (not recorded which). The clonotype originates from a young woman who had recovered from COVID-19. Here the CDR3 reads CASTLQGAGGEQYF. CDR3 DNA sequence: TGCGCCAGCACCTTACAGGGGGCGGGGGGCGAGCAGTACTTC.